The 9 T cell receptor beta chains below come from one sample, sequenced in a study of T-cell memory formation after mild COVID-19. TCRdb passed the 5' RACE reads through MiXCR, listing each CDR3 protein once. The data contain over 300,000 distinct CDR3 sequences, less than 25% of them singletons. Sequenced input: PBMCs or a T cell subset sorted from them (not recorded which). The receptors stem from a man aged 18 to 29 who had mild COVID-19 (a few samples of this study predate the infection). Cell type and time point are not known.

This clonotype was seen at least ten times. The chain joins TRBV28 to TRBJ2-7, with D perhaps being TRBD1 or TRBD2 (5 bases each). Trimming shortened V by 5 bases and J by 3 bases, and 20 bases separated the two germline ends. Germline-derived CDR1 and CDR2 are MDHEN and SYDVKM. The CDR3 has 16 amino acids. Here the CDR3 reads CASSPRGPRHLYEQYV. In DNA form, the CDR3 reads TGTGCCAGCAGTCCCCGGGGACCCCGGCACCTCTACGAGCAGTACGTC.

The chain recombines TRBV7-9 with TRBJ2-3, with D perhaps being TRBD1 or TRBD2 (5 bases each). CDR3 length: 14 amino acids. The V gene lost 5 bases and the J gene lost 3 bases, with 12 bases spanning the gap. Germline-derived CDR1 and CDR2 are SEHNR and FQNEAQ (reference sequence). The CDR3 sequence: CASSPWGITDTQYF. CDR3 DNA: TGTGCCAGCAGCCCTTGGGGGATTACAGATACGCAGTATTTT.

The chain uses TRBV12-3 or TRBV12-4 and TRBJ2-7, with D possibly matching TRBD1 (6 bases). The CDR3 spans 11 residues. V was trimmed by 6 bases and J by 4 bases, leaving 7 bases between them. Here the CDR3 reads CASSQGYEQYV. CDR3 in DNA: TGTGCCAGCAGCCAGGGGTACGAGCAGTACGTC.

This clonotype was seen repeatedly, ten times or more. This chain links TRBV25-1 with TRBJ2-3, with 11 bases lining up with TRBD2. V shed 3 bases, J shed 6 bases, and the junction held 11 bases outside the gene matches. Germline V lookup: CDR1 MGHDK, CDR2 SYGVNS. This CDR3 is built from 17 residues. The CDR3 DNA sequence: TGTGCCAGCAGTGAGGAGGGGACTAGCGGAGGTGGGGATACGCAGTATTTT. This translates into CASSEEGTSGGGDTQYF.

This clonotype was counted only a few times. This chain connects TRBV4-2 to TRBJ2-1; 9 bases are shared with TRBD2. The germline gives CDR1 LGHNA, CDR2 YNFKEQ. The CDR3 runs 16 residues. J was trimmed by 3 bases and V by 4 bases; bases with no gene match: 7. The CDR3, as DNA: TGTGCCAGCAGCCCGCCTGCGGGGGGGTTCTACAATGAGCAGTTCTTC. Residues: CASSPPAGGFYNEQFF.

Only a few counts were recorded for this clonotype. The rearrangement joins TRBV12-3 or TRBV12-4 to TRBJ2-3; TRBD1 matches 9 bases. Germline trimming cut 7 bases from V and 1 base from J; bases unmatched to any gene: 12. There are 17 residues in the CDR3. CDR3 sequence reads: CASNEGTGIRGTDTQYF. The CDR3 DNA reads TGTGCCAGCAACGAGGGGACAGGGATTCGGGGCACAGATACGCAGTATTTT.

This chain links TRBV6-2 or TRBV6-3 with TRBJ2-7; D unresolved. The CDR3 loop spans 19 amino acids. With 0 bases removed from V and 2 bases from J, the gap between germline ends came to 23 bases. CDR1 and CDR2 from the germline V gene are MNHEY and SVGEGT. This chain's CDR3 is CASSYSTQFSEPWAYEQYV. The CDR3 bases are TGTGCCAGCAGTTACTCGACTCAATTTTCCGAGCCCTGGGCCTACGAGCAGTACGTC.

The CDR3 bases are TGCAGTGCCAGCTATTCTAACTATGGCTACACCTTC. Amino acid sequence: CSASYSNYGYTF. The chain carries TRBV20-1 and TRBJ1-2, with no clear D. The CDR3 consists of 12 residues. V dropped 6 bases and J dropped 0 bases, with 8 bases sitting between them. Germline V gene data show CDR1 as DFQATT and CDR2 as SNEGSKA (reference sequence).

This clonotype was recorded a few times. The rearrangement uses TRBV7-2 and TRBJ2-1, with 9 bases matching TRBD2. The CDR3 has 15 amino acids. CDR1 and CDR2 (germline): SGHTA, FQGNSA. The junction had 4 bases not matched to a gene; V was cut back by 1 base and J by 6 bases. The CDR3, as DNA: TGTGCCAGCAGCTTAGTAGCGGGGGCCCTCAATGAGCAGTTCTTC. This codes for CASSLVAGALNEQFF.